This T cell receptor (beta chain) was documented in a study of T cell repertoires in cytomegalovirus infection. For the study at large: Indicated by public TCR beta signatures were CMV infection and matching HLA type. Study results and caveats: HLA-C-restricted CMV-specific TCR beta clonotypes prevailed in the ex vivo response.

TCRdb passed the reads through MiXCR, listing each CDR3 protein once. The data show just over 300,000 distinct CDR3 sequences, 15% to 20% seen once. The junction had 11 bases not matched to a gene; V was cut back by 3 bases and J by 5 bases. The CDR3 spans 16 residues. Germline assignment: CDR1 DFQATT and CDR2 SNEGSKA (reference sequence). Comment on this clonotype: Its target is not known.

The origin of this receptor is a human donor in good health (CMV status not recorded). Some clones in this sample may be carry-over from other donors' samples. Sequencing was done on a sample of PBMCs. V gene TRBV20-1 combines with J gene TRBJ2-7; 12 nucleotides agree with TRBD2. The CDR3 sequence: CSASASASGGAHEQYF. CDR3 bases: TGCAGTGCTAGCGCCTCTGCTAGCGGGGGGGCCCACGAGCAGTACTTC.